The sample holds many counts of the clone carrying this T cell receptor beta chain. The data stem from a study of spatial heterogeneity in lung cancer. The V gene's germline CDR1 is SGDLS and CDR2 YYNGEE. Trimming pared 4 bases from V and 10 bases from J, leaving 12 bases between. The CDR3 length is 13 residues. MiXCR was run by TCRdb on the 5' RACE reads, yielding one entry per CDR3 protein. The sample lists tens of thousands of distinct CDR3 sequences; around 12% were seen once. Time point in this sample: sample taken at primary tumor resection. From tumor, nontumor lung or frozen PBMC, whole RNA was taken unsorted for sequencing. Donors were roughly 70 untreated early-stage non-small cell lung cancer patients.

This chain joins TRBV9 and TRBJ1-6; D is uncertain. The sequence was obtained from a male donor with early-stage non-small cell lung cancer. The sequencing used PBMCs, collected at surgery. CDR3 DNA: TGTGCCAGCAGCACTTCGAACCGGTCACCCCTCCACTTT. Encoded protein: CASSTSNRSPLHF. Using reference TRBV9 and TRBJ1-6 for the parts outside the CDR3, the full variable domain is DSGVTQTPKHLITATGQRVTLRCSPRSGDLSVYWYQQSLDQGLQFLIQYYNGEERAKGNILERFSAQQFPDLHSELNLSSLELGDSALYFCASSTSNRSPLHFGNGTRLTVT.